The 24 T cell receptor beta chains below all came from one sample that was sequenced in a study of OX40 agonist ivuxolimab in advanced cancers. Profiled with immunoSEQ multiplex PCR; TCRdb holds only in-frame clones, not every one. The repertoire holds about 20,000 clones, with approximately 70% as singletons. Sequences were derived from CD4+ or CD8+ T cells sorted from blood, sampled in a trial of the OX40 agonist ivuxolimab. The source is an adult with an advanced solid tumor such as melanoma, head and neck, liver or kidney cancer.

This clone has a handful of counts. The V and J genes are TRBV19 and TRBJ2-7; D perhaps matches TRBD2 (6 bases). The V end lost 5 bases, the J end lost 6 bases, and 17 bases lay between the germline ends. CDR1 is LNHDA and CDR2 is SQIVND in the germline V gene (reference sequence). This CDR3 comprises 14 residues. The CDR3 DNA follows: TGTGCCAGTAGTCCGGGACTCCCAGGTCTCGAGCAGTACTTC. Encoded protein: CASSPGLPGLEQYF. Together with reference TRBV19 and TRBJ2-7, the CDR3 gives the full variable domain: DGGITQSPKYLFRKEGQNVTLSCEQNLNHDAMYWYRQDPGQGLRLIYYSQIVNDFQKGDIAEGYSVSREKKESFPLTVTSAQKNPTAFYLCASSPGLPGLEQYFGPGTRLTVT.

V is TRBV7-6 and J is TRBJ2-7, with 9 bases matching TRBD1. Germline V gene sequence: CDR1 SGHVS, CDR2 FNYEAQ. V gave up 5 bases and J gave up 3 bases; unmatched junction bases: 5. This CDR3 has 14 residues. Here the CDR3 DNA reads TGTGCCAGCAGCCAGGGACAGGGATTCTACGAGCAGTACTTC. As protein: CASSQGQGFYEQYF.

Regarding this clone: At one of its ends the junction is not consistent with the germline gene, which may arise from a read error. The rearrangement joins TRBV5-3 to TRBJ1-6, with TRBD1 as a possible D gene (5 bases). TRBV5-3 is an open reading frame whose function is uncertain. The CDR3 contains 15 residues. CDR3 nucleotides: TGTGCCAGCAGCTTGGTGCAGGGCGATAATTCACCCCTCCACTTT. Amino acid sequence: CASSLVQGDNSPLHF.

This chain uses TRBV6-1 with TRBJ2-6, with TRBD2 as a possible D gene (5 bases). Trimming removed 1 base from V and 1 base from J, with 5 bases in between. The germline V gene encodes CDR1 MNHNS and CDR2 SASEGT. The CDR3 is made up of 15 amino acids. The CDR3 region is CASSEGTSGANVLTF. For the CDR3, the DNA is TGTGCCAGCAGTGAAGGGACTTCTGGGGCCAACGTCCTGACTTTC.

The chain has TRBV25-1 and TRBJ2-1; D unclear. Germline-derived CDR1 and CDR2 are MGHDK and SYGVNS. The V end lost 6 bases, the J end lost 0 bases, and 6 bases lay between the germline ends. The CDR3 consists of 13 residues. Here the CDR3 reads CASRMSSYNEQFF. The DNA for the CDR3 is TGTGCCAGCAGGATGAGCTCCTACAATGAGCAGTTCTTC.

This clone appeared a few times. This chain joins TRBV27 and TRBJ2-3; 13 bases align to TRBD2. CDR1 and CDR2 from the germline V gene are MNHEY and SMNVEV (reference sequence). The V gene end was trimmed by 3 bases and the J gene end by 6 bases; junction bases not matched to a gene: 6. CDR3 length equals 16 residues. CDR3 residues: CASSFTSGGASDTQYF. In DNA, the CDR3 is TGTGCCAGCAGTTTTACTAGCGGGGGGGCCTCGGATACGCAGTATTTT.

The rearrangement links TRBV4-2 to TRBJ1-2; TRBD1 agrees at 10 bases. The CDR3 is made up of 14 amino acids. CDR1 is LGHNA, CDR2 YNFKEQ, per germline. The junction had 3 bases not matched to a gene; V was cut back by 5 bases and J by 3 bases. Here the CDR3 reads CASSLGTGDYGYTF. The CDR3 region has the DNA TGTGCCAGCAGCTTGGGGACAGGGGACTATGGCTACACCTTC.

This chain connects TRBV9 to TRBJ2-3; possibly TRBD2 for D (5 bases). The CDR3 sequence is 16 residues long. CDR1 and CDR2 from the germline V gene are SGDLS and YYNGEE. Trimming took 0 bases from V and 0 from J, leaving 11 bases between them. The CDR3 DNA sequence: TGTGCCAGCAGCGTAGAGGTAGCGACAAGCACAGATACGCAGTATTTT. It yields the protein CASSVEVATSTDTQYF. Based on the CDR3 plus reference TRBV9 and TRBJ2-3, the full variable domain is DSGVTQTPKHLITATGQRVTLRCSPRSGDLSVYWYQQSLDQGLQFLIQYYNGEERAKGNILERFSAQQFPDLHSELNLSSLELGDSALYFCASSVEVATSTDTQYFGPGTRLTVL.

CDR3 in amino acids: CASSQDALSGNTIYF. The CDR3 DNA follows: TGCGCCAGCAGCCAAGACGCTCTCTCTGGAAACACCATATATTTT. V is TRBV4-3 and J is TRBJ1-3; D unresolved. The length of the CDR3 is 15 residues. Germline values: CDR1 LGHNA, CDR2 YSLEER. V lost 0 bases and J 0 bases, leaving 6 bases between the germline ends.

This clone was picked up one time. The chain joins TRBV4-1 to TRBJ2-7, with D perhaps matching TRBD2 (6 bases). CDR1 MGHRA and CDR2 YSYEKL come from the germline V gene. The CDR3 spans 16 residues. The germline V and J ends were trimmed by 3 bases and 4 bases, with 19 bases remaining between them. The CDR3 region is CASSHAAGTGDYEQYF. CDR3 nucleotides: TGCGCCAGCAGCCATGCCGCGGGTACGGGGGATTACGAGCAGTACTTC.

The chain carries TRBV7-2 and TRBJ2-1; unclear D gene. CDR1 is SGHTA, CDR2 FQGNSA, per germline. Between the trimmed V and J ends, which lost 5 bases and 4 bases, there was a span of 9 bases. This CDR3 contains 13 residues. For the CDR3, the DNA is TGTGCCAGCAGCATCGGACGGTACAATGAGCAGTTCTTC. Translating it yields CASSIGRYNEQFF.

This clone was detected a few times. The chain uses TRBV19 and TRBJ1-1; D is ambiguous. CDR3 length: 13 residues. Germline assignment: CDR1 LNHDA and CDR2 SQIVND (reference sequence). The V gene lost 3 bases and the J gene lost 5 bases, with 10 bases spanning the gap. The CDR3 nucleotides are TGTGCCAGTAGTATTGGCATGATTACTGAAGCTTTCTTT. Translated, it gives CASSIGMITEAFF.

As DNA, the CDR3 is TGTGCCAGCAGCCCCCGGACTAGACCTTACAATGAGCAGTTCTTC. The encoded protein is CASSPRTRPYNEQFF. The rearrangement joins TRBV9 to TRBJ2-1; the match to TRBD2 covers 7 bases. V lost 4 bases and J lost 4; bases outside the gene matches: 8. The CDR3 is made up of 15 amino acids. Looked up from germline, CDR1 is SGDLS and CDR2 is YYNGEE. Together with reference TRBV9 and TRBJ2-1, the CDR3 gives the full variable domain: DSGVTQTPKHLITATGQRVTLRCSPRSGDLSVYWYQQSLDQGLQFLIQYYNGEERAKGNILERFSAQQFPDLHSELNLSSLELGDSALYFCASSPRTRPYNEQFFGPGTRLTVL.

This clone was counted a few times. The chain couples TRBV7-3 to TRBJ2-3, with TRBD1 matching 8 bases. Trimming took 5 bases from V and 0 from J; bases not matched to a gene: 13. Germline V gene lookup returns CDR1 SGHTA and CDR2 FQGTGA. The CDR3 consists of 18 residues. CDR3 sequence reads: CASSLDRVGYASTDTQYF. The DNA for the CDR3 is TGTGCCAGCAGCCTGGACAGGGTTGGCTACGCTAGCACAGATACGCAGTATTTT.

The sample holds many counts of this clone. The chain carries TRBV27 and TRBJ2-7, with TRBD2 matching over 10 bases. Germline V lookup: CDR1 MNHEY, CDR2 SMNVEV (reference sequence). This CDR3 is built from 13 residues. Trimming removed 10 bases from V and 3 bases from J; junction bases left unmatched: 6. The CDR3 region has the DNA TGTGCCACCGGGCTAGCGGGGGTCTACGAGCAGTACTTC. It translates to CATGLAGVYEQYF.

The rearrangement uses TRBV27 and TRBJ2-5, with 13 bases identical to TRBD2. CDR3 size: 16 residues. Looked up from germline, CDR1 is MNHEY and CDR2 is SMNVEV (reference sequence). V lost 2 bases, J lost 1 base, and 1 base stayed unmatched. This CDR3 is CASSLGTSGVQETQYF. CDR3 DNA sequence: TGTGCCAGCAGTTTAGGGACTAGCGGGGTCCAAGAGACCCAGTACTTC.

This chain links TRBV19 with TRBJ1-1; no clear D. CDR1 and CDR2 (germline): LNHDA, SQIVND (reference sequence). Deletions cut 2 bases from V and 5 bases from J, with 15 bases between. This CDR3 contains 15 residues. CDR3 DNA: TGTGCCAGTAGTATACCGGGATCACGAAGGACTGAAGCTTTCTTT. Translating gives CASSIPGSRRTEAFF.

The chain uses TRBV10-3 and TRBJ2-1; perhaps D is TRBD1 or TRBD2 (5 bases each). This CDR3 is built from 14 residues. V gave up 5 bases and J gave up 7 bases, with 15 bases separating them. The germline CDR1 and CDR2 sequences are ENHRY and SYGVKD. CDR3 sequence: CAISSPAWGNEQFF. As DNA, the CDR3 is TGTGCCATCAGTTCCCCCGCGTGGGGGAATGAGCAGTTCTTC.

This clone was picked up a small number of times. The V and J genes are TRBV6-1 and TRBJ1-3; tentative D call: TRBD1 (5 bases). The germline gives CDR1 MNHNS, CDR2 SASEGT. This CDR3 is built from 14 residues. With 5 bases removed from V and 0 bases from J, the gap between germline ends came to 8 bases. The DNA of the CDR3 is TGTGCCAGCAGTACAGGAGTCTCTGGAAACACCATATATTTT. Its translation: CASSTGVSGNTIYF.

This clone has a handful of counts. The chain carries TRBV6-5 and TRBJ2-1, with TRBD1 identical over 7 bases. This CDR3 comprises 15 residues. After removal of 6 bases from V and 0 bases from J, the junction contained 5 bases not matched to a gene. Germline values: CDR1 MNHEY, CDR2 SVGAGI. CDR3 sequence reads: CASRMTGSSYNEQFF. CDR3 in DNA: TGTGCCAGCAGGATGACAGGGTCCTCCTACAATGAGCAGTTCTTC.

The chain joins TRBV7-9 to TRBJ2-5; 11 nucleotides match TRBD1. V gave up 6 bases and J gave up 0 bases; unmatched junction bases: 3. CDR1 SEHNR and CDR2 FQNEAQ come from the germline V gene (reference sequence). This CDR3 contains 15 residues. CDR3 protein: CASRRTGGYQETQYF. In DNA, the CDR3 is TGTGCCAGCAGAAGGACAGGGGGCTACCAAGAGACCCAGTACTTC.

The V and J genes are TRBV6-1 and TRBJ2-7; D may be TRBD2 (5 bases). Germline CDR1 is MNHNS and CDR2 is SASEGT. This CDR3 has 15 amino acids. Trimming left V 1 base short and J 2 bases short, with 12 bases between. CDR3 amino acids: CASSEDVGATYEQYF. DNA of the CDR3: TGTGCCAGCAGTGAAGACGTGGGAGCCACCTACGAGCAGTACTTC.

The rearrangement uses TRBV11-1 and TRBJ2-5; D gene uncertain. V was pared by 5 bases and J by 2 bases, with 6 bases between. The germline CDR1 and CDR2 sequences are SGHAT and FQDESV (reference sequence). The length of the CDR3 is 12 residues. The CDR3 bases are TGTGCCAGCAGCCGATTACAAGAGACCCAGTACTTC. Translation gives CASSRLQETQYF.

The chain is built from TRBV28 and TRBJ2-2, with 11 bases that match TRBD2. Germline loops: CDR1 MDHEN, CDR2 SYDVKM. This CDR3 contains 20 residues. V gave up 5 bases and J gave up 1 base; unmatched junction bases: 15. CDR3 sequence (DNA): TGTGCCAGCAGTACTAACACCGGTAGACTAGCGGGGATGAACACCGGGGAGCTGTTTTTT. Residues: CASSTNTGRLAGMNTGELFF.